These 6 T cell receptor beta chains originate from one sample sequenced in a study of relationships among human T cell subsets. TCR alpha and beta CDR3s were amplified from mRNA by semiquantitative ARM-PCR. In ARM-PCR, communal superprimers followed tagged nested gene-specific primers for exponential amplification. TCRdb re-called the multiplex PCR reads through MiXCR, storing one row per CDR3 protein. The sample has some 7,000 distinct CDR3 sequences, around 64% seen once. Naive plus transitional T cells were isolated with anti-CD45RA microbeads from pooled CD4+ and CD8+ T cells. Sequences were obtained from naive and transitional (CD45RA+) T cells sorted from blood. The receptors originated from a man aged 40-55 years in good health.

V and J are TRBV7-8 and TRBJ2-3, with TRBD1 matching over 9 bases. The germline V gene has CDR1 SGHVS and CDR2 FQNEAQ. Losses at the gene ends were 8 bases for V and 4 bases for J; bases not matched to a gene: 16. The CDR3 contains 17 residues. The DNA for the CDR3 is TGTGCCAGCCGTGGGTATATAGGACAGGGGTCGTCAGATACGCAGTATTTT. Protein: CASRGYIGQGSSDTQYF.

This clonotype was detected a few times. The J gene is TRBJ1-2, the V gene TRBV28; D gene uncertain. Trimming shortened V by 4 bases and J by 6 bases, and 12 bases separated the two germline ends. Germline CDR1 MDHEN, CDR2 SYDVKM. The CDR3 is 13 residues long. CDR3 nucleotides: TGTGCCAGCAGTTCCCTAGATCCCAATGGCTACACCTTC. Translation gives CASSSLDPNGYTF.

This clonotype occurred once. The chain uses TRBV11-2 and TRBJ2-5; no clear D gene. Trimming cost V 1 base and J 2 bases, with 8 bases left between them. CDR1 and CDR2 from the germline V gene are SGHAT and FQNNGV. This CDR3 has 14 residues. The CDR3 bases are TGTGCCAGCAGCTTAGCGGCCCCACAAGAGACCCAGTACTTC. This translates into CASSLAAPQETQYF.

This clonotype came up a few times. The chain employs TRBV11-2 and TRBJ2-2, with TRBD2 matching 8 bases. Germline V gene lookup returns CDR1 SGHAT and CDR2 FQNNGV. Trimming took 5 bases from V and 2 from J; bases not matched to a gene: 10. The CDR3 loop spans 17 amino acids. The CDR3 loop is CASSHAERGLNTGELFF. The CDR3 DNA is TGTGCCAGCAGCCACGCGGAGCGGGGGCTCAACACCGGGGAGCTGTTTTTT.

This clonotype was observed a few times. This chain uses TRBV28 with TRBJ1-1; a weak D match, TRBD1 (6 bases). The CDR3 loop spans 13 amino acids. Germline loops: CDR1 MDHEN, CDR2 SYDVKM. The germline V and J ends were trimmed by 6 bases and 1 base, with 9 bases remaining between them. In DNA form, the CDR3 reads TGTGCCAGCAGCCTGACAGGGAACACTGAAGCTTTCTTT. Encoded protein: CASSLTGNTEAFF.

This rearrangement joins TRBV29-1 to TRBJ2-3, with D possibly being TRBD2 (5 bases). Trimming removed 8 bases from V and 8 bases from J, with 23 bases in between. Germline assignment: CDR1 SQVTM and CDR2 ANQGSEA. This CDR3 is built from 14 residues. Written as DNA, the CDR3 is TGCAGCCCCTACTCGATCGGACTTCTCCCTACGCAGTATTTT. Its translation is CSPYSIGLLPTQYF.